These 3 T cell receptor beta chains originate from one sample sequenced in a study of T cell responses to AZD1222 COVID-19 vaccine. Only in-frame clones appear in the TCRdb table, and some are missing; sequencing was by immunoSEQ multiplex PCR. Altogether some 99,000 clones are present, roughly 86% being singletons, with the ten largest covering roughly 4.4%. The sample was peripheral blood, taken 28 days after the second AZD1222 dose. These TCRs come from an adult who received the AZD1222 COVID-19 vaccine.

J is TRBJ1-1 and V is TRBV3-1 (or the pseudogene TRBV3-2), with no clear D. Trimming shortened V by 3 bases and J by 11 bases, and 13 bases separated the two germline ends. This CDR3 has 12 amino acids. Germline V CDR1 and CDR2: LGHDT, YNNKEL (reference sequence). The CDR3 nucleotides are TGTGCCAGCAGCCATTTACTGGGGATGGCTTTCTTT. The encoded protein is CASSHLLGMAFF.

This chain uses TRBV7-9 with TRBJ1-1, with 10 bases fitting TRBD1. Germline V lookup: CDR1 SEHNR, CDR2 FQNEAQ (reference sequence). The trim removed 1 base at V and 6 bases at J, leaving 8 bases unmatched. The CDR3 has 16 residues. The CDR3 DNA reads TGTGCCAGCAGCTTAGGTGGACAGGGGGTTGGGGCTGAAGCTTTCTTT. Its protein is CASSLGGQGVGAEAFF.

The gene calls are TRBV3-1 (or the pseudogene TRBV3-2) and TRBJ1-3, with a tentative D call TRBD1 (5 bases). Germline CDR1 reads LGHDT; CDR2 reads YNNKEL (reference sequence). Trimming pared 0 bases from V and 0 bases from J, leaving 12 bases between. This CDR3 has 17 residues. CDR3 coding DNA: TGTGCCAGCAGCCAAGATTGGGGGGTCGACTCTGGAAACACCATATATTTT. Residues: CASSQDWGVDSGNTIYF.